This TCR beta chain was captured in a study of T cell responses to AZD1222 COVID-19 vaccine. Clones were sequenced by immunoSEQ multiplex PCR, and TCRdb holds only the in-frame ones, with some missing. The sample contains roughly 180,000 clones, roughly 93% of which appear only once. The CDR3 has 17 residues. V shed 8 bases, J shed 0 bases, and the junction held 13 bases outside the gene matches. Germline V gene lookup returns CDR1 SNHLY and CDR2 FYNNEI. The sample consisted of peripheral blood, taken on day 0 of AZD1222 vaccination. This TCR came from an adult in good health. The J gene is TRBJ1-5, the V gene TRBV2, with TRBD1 identical over 7 bases. The CDR3 loop reads CASHGAEGQDSNQPQHF. The CDR3 coding sequence is TGTGCCAGCCATGGGGCGGAAGGACAGGATAGCAATCAGCCCCAGCATTTT.